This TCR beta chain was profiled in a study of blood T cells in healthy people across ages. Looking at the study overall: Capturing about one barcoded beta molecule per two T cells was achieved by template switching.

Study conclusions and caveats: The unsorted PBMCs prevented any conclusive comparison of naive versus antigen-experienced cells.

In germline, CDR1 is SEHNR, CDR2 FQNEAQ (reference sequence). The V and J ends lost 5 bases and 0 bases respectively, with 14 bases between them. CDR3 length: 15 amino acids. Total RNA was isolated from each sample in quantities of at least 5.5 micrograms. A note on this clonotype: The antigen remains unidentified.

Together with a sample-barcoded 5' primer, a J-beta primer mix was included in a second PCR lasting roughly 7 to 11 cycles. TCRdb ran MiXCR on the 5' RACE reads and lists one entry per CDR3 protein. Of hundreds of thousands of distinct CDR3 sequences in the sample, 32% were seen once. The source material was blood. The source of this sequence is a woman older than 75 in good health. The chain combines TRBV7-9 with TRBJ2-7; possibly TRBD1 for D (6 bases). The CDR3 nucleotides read TGTGCCAGCAGCCGAAAAAAGGGGGACTCCTACGAGCAGTACTTC. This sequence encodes CASSRKKGDSYEQYF.